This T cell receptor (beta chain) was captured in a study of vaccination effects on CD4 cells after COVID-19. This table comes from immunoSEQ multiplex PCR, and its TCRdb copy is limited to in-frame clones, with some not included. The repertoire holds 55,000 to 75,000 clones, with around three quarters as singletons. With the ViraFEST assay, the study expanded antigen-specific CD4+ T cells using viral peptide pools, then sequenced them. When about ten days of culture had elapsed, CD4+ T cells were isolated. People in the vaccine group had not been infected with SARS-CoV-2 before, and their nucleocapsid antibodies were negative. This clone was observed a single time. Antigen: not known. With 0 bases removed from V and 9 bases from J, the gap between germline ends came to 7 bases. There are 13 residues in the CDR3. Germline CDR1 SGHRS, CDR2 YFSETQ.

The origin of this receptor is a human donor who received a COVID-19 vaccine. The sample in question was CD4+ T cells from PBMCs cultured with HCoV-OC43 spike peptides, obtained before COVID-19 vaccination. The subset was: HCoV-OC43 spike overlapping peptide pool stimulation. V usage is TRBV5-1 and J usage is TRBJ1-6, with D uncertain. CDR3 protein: CASSLAPISPLHF. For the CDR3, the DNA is TGCGCCAGCAGCTTGGCCCCGATTTCACCCCTCCACTTT.